This T cell receptor (beta chain) was sequenced for a study of T cells in women clearing cervical HPV infection. Note on this clone: The read terminates 3 residues ahead of where the CDR3 ends, so the germline J gene completes it.

The V segment lost 3 bases and the J segment 5 bases; nucleotides outside the gene matches: 3. CDR1 is SNHLY, CDR2 FYNNEI, per germline. The CDR3 runs 13 residues. TCRdb keeps only in-frame clones here, not all; method: immunoSEQ multiplex PCR. The specimen's table records about 30,000 clones. Sequencing was carried out using blood buffy coat. V is TRBV2 and J is TRBJ1-2; 7 bases match TRBD1. This sequence originates from a woman aged 18 to 75 with a cervical HPV16 infection that either progressed to CIN3+ or cleared (not recorded which). The CDR3 loop is CASSEDRTYGYTF. Partial CDR3 DNA: TGTGCCAGCAGTGAGGACAGGACTTATGGC.